The TCR beta chain described here comes from a study of blood T cell repertoires in COVID-19. Assay used: immunoSEQ multiplex PCR; TCRdb lists only in-frame clones, some missing. Found here are some 18,000 clones, 88% of them singletons; the top ten hold more than 4%. A single count supports this clone. The CDR3 has 14 amino acids. Germline-derived CDR1 and CDR2 are SGHAT and FQDESV (reference sequence). Trimming removed 2 bases from V and 2 bases from J, with 9 bases in between. The chain uses TRBV11-1 and TRBJ2-5, with D perhaps TRBD2 (5 bases). Sequences were obtained from PBMCs or T cells enriched from blood (not recorded which). The TCR sequence derives from a woman between 25 and 40 years old who had recovered from COVID-19. This chain's CDR3 is CASSLSSYQETQYF. Here the CDR3 DNA reads TGTGCCAGCAGCTTATCTAGCTATCAAGAGACCCAGTACTTC. Full variable domain (remainder filled in from reference TRBV11-1 and TRBJ2-5): EAEVAQSPRYKITEKSQAVAFWCDPISGHATLYWYRQILGQGPELLVQFQDESVVDDSQLPKDRFSAERLKGVDSTLKIQPAELGDSAMYLCASSLSSYQETQYFGPGTRLLVL.